The entry that follows covers one TCR beta chain sequence. The antigen is not known. The table came from immunoSEQ multiplex PCR; TCRdb's copy has only in-frame clones and leaves some out. The table has 15,000 or so clones, about 94% seen once. The length of the CDR3 is 14 residues. V was pared by 1 base and J by 4 bases, with 10 bases between. Germline V gene lookup returns CDR1 SEHNR and CDR2 FQNEAQ (reference sequence). The data originate from a study of blood T cell dynamics during melanoma immunotherapy. Study-wide background: Standard first-line treatment here was pembrolizumab or nivolumab plus ipilimumab in metastatic melanoma. General observations from the study: Immune-effector CD8+ cells best matched cell-free DNA CDR3 sequences and were most clonal.

Time point indicated: week 3, after first cycle of checkpoint inhibitor. Disease control meant complete response, partial response or stable disease at 12 weeks. No patient had earlier systemic cancer treatment, concurrent immunosuppressants, or another active cancer. This chain links TRBV7-9 with TRBJ2-5, with D perhaps matching TRBD1 (5 bases). The material sequenced was effector memory CD8+ T cells from blood, taken from a patient treated with checkpoint blockade. The sequence derives from a human donor with melanoma. The CDR3 DNA follows: TGTGCCAGCAGCTTAGTTGGGGCCCCAGAGACCCAGTACTTC. Translated: CASSLVGAPETQYF.